This T cell receptor beta chain was obtained from a study of blood T cell repertoires in COVID-19 (dated by TCRdb to the early 2020s). At the level of the whole study: Samples from collaborators originated in the United States, Italy and Spain and spanned both the acute and convalescent phases of COVID-19. Where available, HLA class I and class II types were obtained from metadata supplied by the sample provider rather than from assay-based typing. The material from the prospective study consisted of cDNA or gDNA derived from T cells, B-cell-depleted T cells, or PBMCs. The dataset comprised deeply sampled blood TCRbeta repertoires from subjects exposed to, actively infected with, or recovered from COVID-19. A freely available public database, intended as a resource for researchers studying the immune response to SARS-CoV-2, is where the repertoires were released. Sample metadata almost always included a de-identified subject ID, COVID-19 status, age in years and sex. The samples were drawn from the first 160 participants of the ongoing ImmuneRACE study and from more than 1,000 subjects provided by 6 global collaborators.

Collaborating institutions collected whole blood in K2EDTA tubes following their own protocols. For TCRbeta analysis, collaborators shipped samples in one of three forms: frozen whole blood, isolated PBMCs, or DNA extracted from either of those sample types. Trimming takes 3 bases from V and 9 bases from J, and the germline ends sit 15 bases apart. In the germline V gene, CDR1 corresponds to SQVTM and CDR2 to ANQGSEA. Including the terminal cysteine and phenylalanine, the CDR3 comprises 13 residues. Only the CDR3 DNA stays, 39 bases, in frame from base 1. Notes on this clone: Its target antigen remains unknown. No much larger clone is present one base from it, and per-base qualities are unavailable.

General conclusions and limits of the study: Clinical and demographic metadata were provided uncurated, with the amount varying by source and participant.

TCRbeta CDR3 regions were amplified from genomic DNA by means of the immunoSEQ Assay, a bias-controlled multiplex PCR. The authors processed their data as follows. Nucleated cell counts per sample were estimated from amplification of reference gene primers within the assay. Sequence reads were collapsed and filtered to measure the absolute abundance of every unique TCRbeta CDR3 rearrangement. For each sample, productive Simpson clonality was calculated as the square root of Simpson's diversity index across productive rearrangements. The source is immuneACCESS, and TCRdb retained only in-frame sequences with V and J called. Part of the clones is not carried over; for the studies checked, unresolved V genes explain less than half of this, and the remainder is unexplained. Clone size and the V and J calls come from that table; the DNA yielded D and trimming. For this sample there are approximately 210,000 clones; roughly 90% appear just once. The ten largest clones add up to around 4.8% of the sample.

The sequence joins TRBV29-1 to TRBJ2-4; perhaps TRBD2 is the D gene, with 6 bases matching. The sample taken for sequencing was peripheral blood. This TCR was recovered from a woman aged 40-49 years with acute or convalescent COVID-19. Here is the DNA: TGCAGCGTTGATGCGGGGACCCGAGGCATTCAGTACTTC. Its translation is CSVDAGTRGIQYF.